This T cell receptor (beta chain) was obtained from a study of technical replicates of blood from a handful of donors. TCRdb's copy holds only in-frame clones and misses some; the assay was immunoSEQ multiplex PCR. The data contain some 62,000 clones, around 87% of them singletons. CDR3 length: 13 residues. Germline V gives CDR1 SEHNR, CDR2 FQNEAQ (reference sequence). V gave up 5 bases and J gave up 3 bases, with 11 bases separating them. This clonotype was sampled from a human donor in good health. Some clones in this sample may be carry-over from other donors' samples. Sequenced input: PBMCs. The rearrangement joins TRBV7-9 to TRBJ2-7, with D perhaps matching TRBD1 (6 bases). The CDR3 reads CASSNVGGYEQYF. The CDR3 nucleotides are TGTGCCAGCAGCAACGTAGGGGGCTACGAGCAGTACTTC.